The entry below gives a single TCR beta chain sequence along with its context. The record originates from a study of blood T cell repertoires in COVID-19. Background on the study: The United States, Italy and Spain supplied acute and convalescent COVID-19 samples.

Authors' data handling: Amplification from reference gene primers served as the basis for estimated nucleated cell counts. Method: immunoSEQ multiplex PCR; TCRdb's copy keeps in-frame clones and lacks some. V, J and clone size were drawn from that table, and D and trimming were deduced from the DNA. The sample has around 300,000 clones, roughly 90% seen once. The CDR3 length is 18 residues. Trimming left V 2 bases short and J 4 bases short, with 20 bases between. Germline lookup yields CDR1 MNHEY and CDR2 SMNVEV (reference sequence). The sample was peripheral blood. The J gene is TRBJ2-2, the V gene TRBV27, with D possibly being TRBD1 (7 bases). The source of this sequence is a woman aged 40 to 50 who had recovered from COVID-19. The DNA of the CDR3 is TGTGCCAGCAGTTTAACACCTTCGACAGGGAGGAGCACCGGGGAGCTGTTTTTT. This codes for CASSLTPSTGRSTGELFF.